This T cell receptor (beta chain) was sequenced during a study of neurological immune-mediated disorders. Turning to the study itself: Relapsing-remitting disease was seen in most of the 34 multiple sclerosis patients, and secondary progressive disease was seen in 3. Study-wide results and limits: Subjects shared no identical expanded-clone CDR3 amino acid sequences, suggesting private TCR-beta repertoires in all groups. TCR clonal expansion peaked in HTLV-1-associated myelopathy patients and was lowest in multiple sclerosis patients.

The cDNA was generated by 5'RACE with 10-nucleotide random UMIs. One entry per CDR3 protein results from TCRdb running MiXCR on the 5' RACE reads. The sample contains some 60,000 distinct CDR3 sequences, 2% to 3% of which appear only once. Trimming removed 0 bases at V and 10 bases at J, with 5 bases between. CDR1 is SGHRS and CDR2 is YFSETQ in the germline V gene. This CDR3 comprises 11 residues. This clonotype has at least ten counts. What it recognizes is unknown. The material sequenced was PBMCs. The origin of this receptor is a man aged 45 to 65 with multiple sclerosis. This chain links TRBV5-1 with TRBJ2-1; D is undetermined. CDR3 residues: CASSLEREQFF. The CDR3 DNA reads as TGCGCCAGCAGCTTGGAAAGGGAGCAGTTCTTC.